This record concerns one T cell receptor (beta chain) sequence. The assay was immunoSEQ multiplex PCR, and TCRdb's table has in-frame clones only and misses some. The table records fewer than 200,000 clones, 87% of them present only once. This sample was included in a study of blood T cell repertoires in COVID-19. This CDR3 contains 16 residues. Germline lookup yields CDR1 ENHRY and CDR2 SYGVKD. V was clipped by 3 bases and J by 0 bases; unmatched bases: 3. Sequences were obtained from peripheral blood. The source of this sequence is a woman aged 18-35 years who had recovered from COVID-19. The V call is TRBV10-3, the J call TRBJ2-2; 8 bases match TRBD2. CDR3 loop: CAISDISGANTGELFF. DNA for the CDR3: TGTGCCATCAGTGATATTAGCGGGGCGAACACCGGGGAGCTGTTTTTT.